The 2 T cell receptor beta chains below all came from one sample that was sequenced in a study of pediatric ulcerative colitis. Only in-frame clones appear in the TCRdb table, and some are missing; sequencing was by immunoSEQ multiplex PCR. Of around 64,000 clones in the sample, 77% were seen once. The source material was blood. These receptors were collected from a boy between 10 and 17 years old with moderate ulcerative colitis.

This clone was recorded once. The J gene is TRBJ2-7, the V gene TRBV6-5; 7 bases map to TRBD2. This CDR3 has 15 amino acids. CDR1 is MNHEY and CDR2 is SVGAGI in the germline V gene. V was pared by 0 bases and J by 3 bases, with 5 bases of the junction left unmatched. CDR3 bases: TGTGCCAGCAGTTACTCGCCAAGCGGGATCTACGAGCAGTACTTC. Residues: CASSYSPSGIYEQYF.

The chain combines TRBV19 with TRBJ2-3; D is possibly TRBD1 or TRBD2 (6 bases each). This CDR3 region has 15 residues. Germline V lookup: CDR1 LNHDA, CDR2 SQIVND (reference sequence). The V end was cut by 6 bases, the J end by 0 bases, with 13 bases between. The CDR3 nucleotides read TGTGCCAGTAGCAATTGGGGGGCTAGCACAGATACGCAGTATTTT. It encodes CASSNWGASTDTQYF.